This entry lists 17 T cell receptor beta chains sequenced from one sample in a study of blood T cell repertoires in COVID-19 (dated by TCRdb to 2020 to 2022). Libraries came from the immunoSEQ multiplex PCR assay. TCRdb provides this immuneACCESS table in a form limited to in-frame rearrangements. Some clones are lacking; in checked studies, under half of them reflect an unresolved V gene, and why the rest are absent is not known. This sample has tens of thousands of clones in its table, and 84% of those were observed once. Around a sixth of the sample comes from the top ten. Sequenced material: peripheral blood. All receptors come from a man aged 65-85 years with active COVID-19.

The chain employs TRBV24-1 and TRBJ2-2; the D is unclear. Germline V gene sequence: CDR1 KGHDR, CDR2 SFDVKD. V was trimmed by 3 bases and J by 5 bases, leaving 3 bases between them. CDR3 length equals 12 residues. The CDR3 sequence is CATSDVTGELFF. CDR3 nucleotides: TGTGCCACCAGTGATGTAACCGGGGAGCTGTTTTTT.

The CDR3 DNA follows: TGTGCCAGCACCATTAGCGGGATGGAAGATACGCAGTATTTT. Its protein is CASTISGMEDTQYF. V is TRBV3-1 (or the pseudogene TRBV3-2) and J is TRBJ2-3; 8 bases fit TRBD2. Germline V gene sequence: CDR1 LGHDT, CDR2 YNNKEL (reference sequence). V was clipped by 7 bases and J by 5 bases; unmatched bases: 8. The CDR3 is 14 residues long.

This chain joins TRBV6-2 or TRBV6-3 and TRBJ2-7, with TRBD2 matching over 7 bases. The germline V gene has CDR1 MNHEY and CDR2 SVGEGT. CDR3 length: 14 residues. Unmatched junction bases numbered 7, after V lost 3 bases and J lost 5 bases. As DNA, the CDR3 is TGTGCCAGCAGTTATCTAAGCGGGATAAACGAGCAGTACTTC. It codes for CASSYLSGINEQYF.

This clone was seen a handful of times. The chain uses TRBV9 and TRBJ2-1; 7 bases line up with TRBD2. The CDR3 is made up of 15 amino acids. The trim removed 0 bases at V and 6 bases at J, leaving 6 bases unmatched. The germline gives CDR1 SGDLS, CDR2 YYNGEE. The CDR3 here is CASSVVNTGGNEQFF. Written as DNA, the CDR3 is TGTGCCAGCAGCGTAGTAAACACGGGAGGCAATGAGCAGTTCTTC.

The rearrangement joins TRBV18 to TRBJ2-3, with 7 bases that match TRBD1. This CDR3 spans 15 amino acids. V was pared by 3 bases and J by 3 bases, with 6 bases of the junction left unmatched. CDR1 and CDR2 from the germline V gene are KGHSH and LQKENI. The CDR3 here is CASSPKDRTTDTQYF. CDR3 DNA sequence: TGTGCCAGCTCACCCAAGGACAGGACGACAGATACGCAGTATTTT.

This clone turned up a few times. The V and J genes are TRBV5-1 and TRBJ1-6; 8 positions agree with TRBD1. J lost 8 bases, V lost 6 bases, and 10 bases had no gene match. The CDR3 spans 15 residues. The V gene's germline CDR1 is SGHRS and CDR2 YFSETQ. The CDR3 DNA reads as TGCGCCAGCACCAGGACAGGGTTAGGTGATTCACCCCTCCACTTT. Translated: CASTRTGLGDSPLHF. Combining the CDR3 with reference TRBV5-1 and TRBJ1-6 gives the whole variable domain KAGVTQTPRYLIKTRGQQVTLSCSPISGHRSVSWYQQTPGQGLQFLFEYFSETQRNKGNFPGRFSGRQFSNSRSEMNVSTLELGDSALYLCASTRTGLGDSPLHFGNGTRLTVT.

The chain is built from TRBV7-8 and TRBJ2-2; no clear D gene. V lost 2 bases and J 6 bases, leaving 10 bases between the germline ends. The CDR3 sequence is 14 residues long. CDR1 SGHVS and CDR2 FQNEAQ come from the germline V gene. CDR3 nucleotide sequence: TGTGCCAGCAGCTTAAGCAGGCTGTCCGGGGAGCTGTTTTTT. Its protein is CASSLSRLSGELFF. Full variable domain (outside the CDR3, taken from reference TRBV7-8 and TRBJ2-2): GAGVSQSPRYKVAKRGQDVALRCDPISGHVSLFWYQQALGQGPEFLTYFQNEAQLDKSGLPSDRFFAERPEGSVSTLKIQRTQQEDSAVYLCASSLSRLSGELFFGEGSRLTVL.

The rearrangement joins TRBV30 to TRBJ1-1; 9 positions match TRBD1. The V segment lost 0 bases and the J segment 3 bases; nucleotides outside the gene matches: 11. The CDR3 is made up of 17 amino acids. Germline V CDR1 and CDR2: GTSNPN, SVGIG (reference sequence). In DNA, the CDR3 is TGTGCCTGGAGTGTGGAGAGACAGGGGGTAGAGTACACTGAAGCTTTCTTT. Residues: CAWSVERQGVEYTEAFF. Together with reference TRBV30 and TRBJ1-1, the CDR3 gives the full variable domain: SQTIHQWPATLVQPVGSPLSLECTVEGTSNPNLYWYRQAAGRGLQLLFYSVGIGQISSEVPQNLSASRPQDRQFILSSKKLLLSDSGFYLCAWSVERQGVEYTEAFFGQGTRLTVV.

The chain recombines TRBV5-1 with TRBJ2-3, with TRBD1 identical over 8 bases. Germline loops: CDR1 SGHRS, CDR2 YFSETQ. This CDR3 contains 15 residues. Germline trimming cut 5 bases from V and 4 bases from J; bases unmatched to any gene: 9. In DNA, the CDR3 is TGCGCCAGCAGGCAACAGGGGGATTGGGCAGATACGCAGTATTTT. Protein sequence: CASRQQGDWADTQYF.

The rearrangement links TRBV7-3 to TRBJ2-1; 10 nucleotides match TRBD2. The length of the CDR3 is 19 residues. The germline V gene encodes CDR1 SGHTA and CDR2 FQGTGA. V lost 5 bases to trimming and J lost 2 bases; unmatched junction nucleotides: 15. CDR3: CASSTLGGWTSGAYNEQFF. As DNA, the CDR3 is TGTGCCAGCAGCACCTTGGGGGGATGGACTAGCGGAGCCTACAATGAGCAGTTCTTC.

The chain combines TRBV9 with TRBJ2-7, with D possibly TRBD2 on 6 matching bases. CDR3 size: 15 residues. Germline V lookup: CDR1 SGDLS, CDR2 YYNGEE. Trimming left V 0 bases short and J 2 bases short, with 12 bases between. This CDR3 is CASSVGLAATYEQYF. The CDR3 DNA reads TGTGCCAGCAGCGTAGGATTAGCGGCAACCTACGAGCAGTACTTC.

CDR3 bases: TGTGCCACCAGCAGAGACCTGGTGGCTGGTCAGCCCCAGCATTTT. Translated: CATSRDLVAGQPQHF. The chain couples TRBV15 to TRBJ1-5; D uncertain. The germline CDR1 and CDR2 sequences are LNHNV and YYDKDF (reference sequence). The CDR3 contains 15 residues. Trimming cost V 0 bases and J 6 bases, with 12 bases left between them.

V usage is TRBV5-6 and J usage is TRBJ2-7, with 7 bases lining up with TRBD2. CDR1 is SGHDT and CDR2 is YYEEEE in the germline V gene. V lost 1 base, J lost 6 bases, and 10 bases stayed unmatched. The CDR3 extends over 15 amino acids. The DNA of the CDR3 is TGTGCCAGCAGCTTGTTCGGGGGAGGGCCGAGCGAGCAGTACTTC. It encodes CASSLFGGGPSEQYF.

The chain couples TRBV5-1 to TRBJ2-1; 8 positions match TRBD1. Germline V lookup: CDR1 SGHRS, CDR2 YFSETQ. With V trimmed by 4 bases and J by 6 bases, 9 bases remained unmatched. The CDR3 totals 15 residues. The CDR3 sequence is CASSAQGARVNEQFF. The CDR3 DNA reads TGCGCCAGCAGCGCCCAGGGGGCGAGGGTCAATGAGCAGTTCTTC. Complete variable domain (other parts from reference TRBV5-1 and TRBJ2-1): KAGVTQTPRYLIKTRGQQVTLSCSPISGHRSVSWYQQTPGQGLQFLFEYFSETQRNKGNFPGRFSGRQFSNSRSEMNVSTLELGDSALYLCASSAQGARVNEQFFGPGTRLTVL.

V is TRBV28 and J is TRBJ2-6, with TRBD2 identical over 7 bases. This CDR3 is 16 amino acids long. V lost 3 bases, J lost 1 base, and 3 bases stayed unmatched. Germline V gene lookup returns CDR1 MDHEN and CDR2 SYDVKM. The CDR3 loop is CASSLGGLSGANVLTF. CDR3 DNA: TGTGCCAGCAGTTTGGGAGGGTTGTCTGGGGCCAACGTCCTGACTTTC.

This clone was counted once. The V call is TRBV7-2, the J call TRBJ2-3; 9 positions match TRBD2. The length of the CDR3 is 15 residues. The V gene end was trimmed by 3 bases and the J gene end by 2 bases; junction bases not matched to a gene: 3. Germline V gene lookup returns CDR1 SGHTA and CDR2 FQGNSA. The CDR3 bases are TGTGCCAGCAGCTTGACTAGCGGCCCCACAGATACGCAGTATTTT. Protein sequence: CASSLTSGPTDTQYF.

The V gene is TRBV19, the J gene TRBJ1-2; 7 bases match TRBD1. This CDR3 spans 15 amino acids. Trimming removed 5 bases from V and 0 bases from J; junction bases left unmatched: 6. Germline CDR1 and CDR2: LNHDA and SQIVND (reference sequence). The CDR3 bases are TGTGCCAGTAGTGCGTACAGGGGCTCTAACTATGGCTACACCTTC. Protein product: CASSAYRGSNYGYTF.